This paragraph covers one TCR beta chain sequence. This entry belongs to a study of blood T cell repertoires in COVID-19. About the study: In each case, the material was cDNA or gDNA derived from T cells, B-cell-depleted T cells, or PBMCs.

Profiled with immunoSEQ multiplex PCR; TCRdb holds only in-frame clones, not every one. This table holds about 81,000 clones, about 91% found once. The ends lost 5 bases at V and 2 bases at J; junction bases unmatched: 13. The CDR3 totals 18 residues. Germline V lookup: CDR1 MNHEY, CDR2 SMNVEV (reference sequence). The clonotype comes from a man aged 65 to 79 with active or convalescent COVID-19. The source material was peripheral blood. The gene calls are TRBV27 and TRBJ2-1; TRBD1 aligns across 9 bases. The CDR3: CASSLGTGWHTAYNEQFF. CDR3 in DNA: TGTGCCAGCAGTCTGGGGACAGGGTGGCATACCGCCTACAATGAGCAGTTCTTC.